Each of the 27 T cell receptor beta chains below was sequenced from the same sample in a study of lymphopenia after photon versus proton radiotherapy. Sequencing used immunoSEQ multiplex PCR; TCRdb keeps in-frame clones, though not all of them. The sample consists of roughly 13,000 clones, approximately 90% of them appearing once. The sample consisted of peripheral blood, taken from a patient treated with photon-based radiotherapy. The receptor set was obtained from a man aged 60 to 69 with pancreatic cancer.

The genes are TRBV11-1 and TRBJ2-7; TRBD1 might be the D (6 bases). Trimming stripped 1 base from V and 3 bases from J, with 13 bases between. Per the germline V gene, CDR1 is SGHAT and CDR2 is FQDESV (reference sequence). The CDR3 sequence is 15 residues long. Written as DNA, the CDR3 is TGTGCCAGCAGCTTAGAGCGCACAGGGTTCTACGAGCAGTACTTC. It yields the protein CASSLERTGFYEQYF.

This rearrangement joins TRBV5-4 to TRBJ2-5; D perhaps matches TRBD2 (6 bases). The J call is in doubt because the DNA end fits TRBJ2-7 better. This CDR3 is built from 14 residues. The germline V gene has CDR1 SGHNT and CDR2 YYREEE (reference sequence). The CDR3 reads CASSLESGGGEQYF. The CDR3 DNA reads as TGTGCCAGCAGCTTGGAGTCTGGGGGAGGCGAGCAGTACTTC.

V and J are TRBV7-2 and TRBJ2-7; 7 bases align to TRBD2. J was trimmed by 7 bases and V by 7 bases; bases with no gene match: 13. Germline loops: CDR1 SGHTA, CDR2 FQGNSA. The CDR3 has 14 amino acids. CDR3 sequence: CASNRGDLGLEQYF. The CDR3 bases are TGTGCCAGCAACCGGGGGGACTTGGGCCTGGAGCAGTACTTC.

The chain is built from TRBV6-6 and TRBJ1-2, with D maybe TRBD1 (6 bases). Germline-derived CDR1 and CDR2 are MNHNY and SVGAGI (reference sequence). V lost 7 bases to trimming and J lost 1 base, with 10 bases between them. The CDR3 consists of 13 residues. The CDR3 loop reads CASTEGGNYGYTF. CDR3 DNA sequence: TGTGCCAGCACCGAGGGGGGTAACTATGGCTACACCTTC.

The V gene is TRBV18, the J gene TRBJ1-5; D is undetermined. Trimming removed 2 bases from V and 4 bases from J, with 12 bases in between. There are 15 residues in the CDR3. Germline V gene sequence: CDR1 KGHSH, CDR2 LQKENI. CDR3: CASSPFGQKNQPQHF. The CDR3 nucleotides are TGTGCCAGCTCACCATTTGGGCAGAAAAATCAGCCCCAGCATTTT.

The rearrangement joins TRBV7-2 to TRBJ2-7; TRBD1 matches 7 bases. Germline CDR1 reads SGHTA; CDR2 reads FQGNSA. This CDR3 has 16 amino acids. Trimming took 1 base from V and 2 from J; bases not matched to a gene: 8. The CDR3 spells CASSLGTGVRPYEQYF. CDR3 nucleotides: TGTGCCAGCAGCTTAGGTACAGGGGTTCGGCCCTACGAGCAGTACTTC.

Points on this clone: One end of the junction is discordant with germline, which a read error may explain. Other DNA sequences in the sample encode the same CDR3. The gene calls are TRBV6-5 and TRBJ1-2; TRBD1 matches at 10 bases. CDR3 length: 16 residues. CDR1 and CDR2 (germline): MNHEY, SVGAGI. CDR3 protein: CASSYLRTGGGYGYTF. CDR3 sequence (DNA): TGTGCCAGCAGTTACTTACGGACAGGGGGAGGCTATGGCTATACCTTC.

The sample holds a few counts of this clone. The rearrangement uses TRBV5-1 and TRBJ2-2, with unresolved D. CDR1 SGHRS and CDR2 YFSETQ come from the germline V gene. This CDR3 is 14 amino acids long. The V and J ends lost 1 base and 3 bases respectively, with 7 bases between them. The CDR3: CASSLWPDTGELFF. The DNA of the CDR3 is TGCGCCAGCAGCTTGTGGCCGGACACCGGGGAGCTGTTTTTT.

This chain joins TRBV6-5 and TRBJ2-7, with unresolved D. Trimming cost V 2 bases and J 3 bases, with 14 bases left between them. CDR1 is MNHEY and CDR2 is SVGAGI in the germline V gene. This CDR3 is built from 15 residues. The CDR3: CASSYPGTVLYEQYF. The DNA of the CDR3 is TGTGCCAGCAGTTACCCCGGCACAGTACTCTACGAGCAGTACTTC.

The V and J genes are TRBV28 and TRBJ1-3; tentatively, D is TRBD1 (6 bases). Germline values: CDR1 MDHEN, CDR2 SYDVKM. The CDR3 spans 14 residues. V dropped 6 bases and J dropped 5 bases, with 14 bases sitting between them. The CDR3, as DNA: TGTGCCAGCAGCATAGGGGGTTTTAGAAACACCATATATTTT. Translating it yields CASSIGGFRNTIYF.

A single count supports this clone. J is TRBJ1-3 and V is TRBV6-5; D is undetermined. V gave up 6 bases and J gave up 9 bases, with 9 bases separating them. Per germline, CDR1 MNHEY and CDR2 SVGAGI. The CDR3 length is 11 residues. CDR3 protein: CASSPPGTIYF. As DNA, the CDR3 is TGTGCCAGCAGCCCACCCGGCACCATATATTTT.

This chain joins TRBV29-1 and TRBJ1-1; D ambiguous. Trimming removed 1 base from V and 5 bases from J, with 8 bases in between. CDR3 size: 12 residues. The germline V gene encodes CDR1 SQVTM and CDR2 ANQGSEA. The CDR3 loop reads CSVEVIGTEAFF. CDR3 in DNA: TGCAGCGTTGAAGTTATAGGGACTGAAGCTTTCTTT.

The rearrangement uses TRBV15 and TRBJ2-7, with D perhaps matching TRBD2 (8 bases). The V gene lost 5 bases and the J gene lost 4 bases, with 21 bases spanning the gap. Germline V lookup: CDR1 LNHNV, CDR2 YYDKDF (reference sequence). The CDR3 extends over 16 amino acids. For the CDR3, the DNA is TGTGCCACCAGCGGCAGCATCCGGGAGGGGGCGTACGAGCAGTACTTC. Translating it yields CATSGSIREGAYEQYF.

The chain uses TRBV18 and TRBJ1-2, with 7 bases identical to TRBD1. The germline gives CDR1 KGHSH, CDR2 LQKENI. The CDR3 consists of 15 residues. J was trimmed by 5 bases and V by 3 bases; bases with no gene match: 9. The CDR3 reads CASSPGTDSSYGYTF. In nucleotides, the CDR3 is TGTGCCAGCTCACCCGGGACAGATAGTTCTTATGGCTACACCTTC.

V and J are TRBV2 and TRBJ2-5, with D possibly TRBD2 on 5 matching bases. The germline V and J ends were trimmed by 7 bases and 7 bases, with 7 bases remaining between them. The CDR3 has 10 residues. Germline V gives CDR1 SNHLY, CDR2 FYNNEI. CDR3 coding DNA: TGTGCCAGCACCGAGGGGACCCAGTACTTC. Its protein is CASTEGTQYF.

The chain is built from TRBV11-3 and TRBJ2-3; tentatively, D is TRBD2 (6 bases). Germline CDR1 is SGHNT and CDR2 is YENEEA. The CDR3 consists of 15 residues. Trimming removed 5 bases at V and 0 bases at J, with 12 bases between. The CDR3 bases are TGTGCCAGCAGCCCCAGCGGGCGCAGCACAGATACGCAGTATTTT. Protein sequence: CASSPSGRSTDTQYF.

This chain uses TRBV6-7 with TRBJ1-5, with 8 bases identical to TRBD1. TRBV6-7 is an ORF; its function is uncertain. The CDR3 length is 14 residues. The V and J ends lost 6 bases and 4 bases, in that order; junction bases with no gene match: 5. CDR3: CASSGQGVNQPQHF. CDR3 nucleotides: TGTGCCAGCAGCGGACAGGGTGTAAATCAGCCCCAGCATTTT.

The chain recombines TRBV28 with TRBJ2-3, with a possible D match to TRBD2 (5 bases). CDR1 is MDHEN and CDR2 is SYDVKM in the germline V gene. The germline V and J ends were trimmed by 8 bases and 10 bases, with 22 bases remaining between them. CDR3 size: 14 residues. CDR3 region: CASGLNEGASAQYF. The CDR3 DNA reads TGTGCCAGCGGCCTTAATGAGGGAGCAAGTGCGCAGTATTTT. Variable domain in full (rest from reference TRBV28 and TRBJ2-3): DVKVTQSSRYLVKRTGEKVFLECVQDMDHENMFWYRQDPGLGLRLIYFSYDVKMKEKGDIPEGYSVSREKKERFSLILESASTNQTSMYLCASGLNEGASAQYFGPGTRLTVL.

The chain has TRBV4-3 and TRBJ1-2, with D possibly being TRBD1 (5 bases). Trimming took off 5 bases at V and 1 base at J, with 20 bases between the two ends. Germline CDR1 is LGHNA and CDR2 is YSLEER. The CDR3 extends over 17 amino acids. The CDR3 loop reads CASSSWAQVYLNYGYTF. The CDR3 DNA follows: TGCGCCAGCAGCTCTTGGGCACAGGTTTACCTTAACTATGGCTACACCTTC.

J is TRBJ1-2 and V is TRBV2; TRBD1 might be the D (5 bases). Trimming stripped 6 bases from V and 4 bases from J, with 18 bases between. Germline loops: CDR1 SNHLY, CDR2 FYNNEI. There are 15 residues in the CDR3. The CDR3 here is CASRDYSTGSYGYTF. The CDR3, as DNA: TGTGCCAGCAGGGACTATTCAACAGGTTCCTATGGCTACACCTTC.

This chain links TRBV5-5 with TRBJ1-6; 7 bases are a match to TRBD1. V trimming: 0 bases; J trimming: 9 bases; junction bases outside the gene matches: 0. Looked up from germline, CDR1 is SGHKS and CDR2 is YYEKEE (reference sequence). This CDR3 is built from 13 residues. The CDR3 coding sequence is TGTGCCAGCAGCTTGGACAGGGGTTCACCCCTCCACTTT. Its translation is CASSLDRGSPLHF.

This clone was picked up one time. This chain joins TRBV13 and TRBJ2-5; TRBD2 is a possible D gene (6 bases). This CDR3 spans 13 amino acids. The V gene lost 6 bases and the J gene lost 5 bases, with 13 bases spanning the gap. CDR1 PRHDT and CDR2 FYEKMQ come from the germline V gene (reference sequence). CDR3: CASRSPGGETQYF. The DNA for the CDR3 is TGTGCCAGCAGGAGCCCTGGGGGGGAGACCCAGTACTTC.

The CDR3 protein is CASSPAGQGGGETQYF. CDR3 nucleotide sequence: TGTGCCAGCAGCCCAGCCGGACAGGGAGGGGGGGAGACCCAGTACTTC. The chain couples TRBV11-2 to TRBJ2-5, with D possibly being TRBD1 (8 bases). Per germline, CDR1 SGHAT and CDR2 FQNNGV. CDR3 length: 16 amino acids. V was cut by 5 bases and J by 5 bases, with 21 bases left in between.

The chain combines TRBV29-1 with TRBJ1-5; 7 nucleotides align to TRBD1. Germline assignment: CDR1 SQVTM and CDR2 ANQGSEA. The CDR3 totals 13 residues. J gave up 9 bases and V 4 bases, and 9 bases lay outside the gene matches. CDR3 nucleotides: TGCAGCGTTGGGCAGGGGGGGACGCGGCCCCAGCATTTT. It is translated as CSVGQGGTRPQHF.

The CDR3, as DNA: TGTGCCAGCAGCTCACAGAAGTATGGGACTAGCGGGCGAGGGCAGTTCTTC. Protein: CASSSQKYGTSGRGQFF. The rearrangement links TRBV5-6 to TRBJ2-1; 12 positions agree with TRBD2. The germline V gene encodes CDR1 SGHDT and CDR2 YYEEEE. The V and J ends lost 3 bases and 12 bases, in that order; junction bases with no gene match: 16. This CDR3 has 17 residues.

The rearrangement joins TRBV6-1 to TRBJ1-5; D ambiguous. The germline CDR1 and CDR2 sequences are MNHNS and SASEGT. The CDR3 totals 15 residues. Deletions cut 5 bases from V and 0 bases from J, with 11 bases between. This CDR3 reads CASSFQWNSNQPQHF. For the CDR3, the DNA is TGTGCCAGCAGTTTTCAGTGGAATAGCAATCAGCCCCAGCATTTT.

The chain carries TRBV15 and TRBJ2-2, with D uncertain. Trimming stripped 1 base from V and 6 bases from J, with 12 bases between. Germline-derived CDR1 and CDR2 are LNHNV and YYDKDF (reference sequence). The length of the CDR3 is 15 residues. The chain's CDR3 is CATSRGSGWAGELFF. CDR3 sequence (DNA): TGTGCCACCAGCAGAGGGAGTGGTTGGGCCGGGGAGCTGTTTTTT.